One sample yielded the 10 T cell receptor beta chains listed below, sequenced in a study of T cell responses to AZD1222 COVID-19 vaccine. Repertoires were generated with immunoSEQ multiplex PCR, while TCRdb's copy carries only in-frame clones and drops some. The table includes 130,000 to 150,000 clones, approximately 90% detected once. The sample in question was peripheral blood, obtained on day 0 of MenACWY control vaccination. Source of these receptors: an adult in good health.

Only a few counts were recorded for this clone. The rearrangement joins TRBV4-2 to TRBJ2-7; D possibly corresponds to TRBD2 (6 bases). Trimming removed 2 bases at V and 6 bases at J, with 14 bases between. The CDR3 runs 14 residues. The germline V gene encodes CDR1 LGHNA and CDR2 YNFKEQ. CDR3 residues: CASSQSASAGEQYF. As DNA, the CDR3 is TGTGCCAGCAGCCAATCGGCTAGCGCGGGCGAGCAGTACTTC.

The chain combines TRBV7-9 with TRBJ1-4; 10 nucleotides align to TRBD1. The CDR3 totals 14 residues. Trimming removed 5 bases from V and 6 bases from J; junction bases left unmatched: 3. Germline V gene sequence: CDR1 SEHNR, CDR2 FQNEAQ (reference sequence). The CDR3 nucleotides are TGTGCCAGCAGCCCCGGGACAGGGGATGAAAAACTGTTTTTT. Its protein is CASSPGTGDEKLFF.

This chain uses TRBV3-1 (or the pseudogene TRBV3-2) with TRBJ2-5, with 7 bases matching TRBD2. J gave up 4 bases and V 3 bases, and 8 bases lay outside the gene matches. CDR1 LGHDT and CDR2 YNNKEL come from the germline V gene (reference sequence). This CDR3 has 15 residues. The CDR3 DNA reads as TGTGCCAGCAGCCAGGGGTTGGGGAGGGCAGAGACCCAGTACTTC. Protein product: CASSQGLGRAETQYF.

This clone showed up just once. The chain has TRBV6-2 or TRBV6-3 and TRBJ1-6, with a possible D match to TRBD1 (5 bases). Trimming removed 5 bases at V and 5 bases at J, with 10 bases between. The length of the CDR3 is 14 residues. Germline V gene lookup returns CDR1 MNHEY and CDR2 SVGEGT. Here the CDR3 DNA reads TGTGCCAGCAGTGACAGAAATCATAATTCACCCCTCCACTTT. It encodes CASSDRNHNSPLHF.

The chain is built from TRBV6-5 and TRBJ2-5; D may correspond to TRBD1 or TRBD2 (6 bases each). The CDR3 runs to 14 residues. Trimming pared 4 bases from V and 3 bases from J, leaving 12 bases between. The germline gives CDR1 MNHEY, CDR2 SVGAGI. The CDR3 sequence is CASSSYREEETQYF. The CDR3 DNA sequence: TGTGCCAGCAGTTCCTACAGGGAGGAAGAGACCCAGTACTTC.

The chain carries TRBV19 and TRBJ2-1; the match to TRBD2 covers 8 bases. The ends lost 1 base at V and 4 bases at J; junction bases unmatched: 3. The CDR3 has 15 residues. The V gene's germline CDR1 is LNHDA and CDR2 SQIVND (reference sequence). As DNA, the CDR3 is TGTGCCAGTAGTATAGGAAGCGGGGGATACAATGAGCAGTTCTTC. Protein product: CASSIGSGGYNEQFF.

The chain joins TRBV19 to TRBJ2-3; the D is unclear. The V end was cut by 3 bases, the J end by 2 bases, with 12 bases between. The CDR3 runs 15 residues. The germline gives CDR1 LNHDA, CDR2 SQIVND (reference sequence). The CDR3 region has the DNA TGTGCCAGTAGTATTGGGCTAGATTACACAGATACGCAGTATTTT. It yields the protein CASSIGLDYTDTQYF. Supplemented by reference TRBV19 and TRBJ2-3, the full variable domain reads DGGITQSPKYLFRKEGQNVTLSCEQNLNHDAMYWYRQDPGQGLRLIYYSQIVNDFQKGDIAEGYSVSREKKESFPLTVTSAQKNPTAFYLCASSIGLDYTDTQYFGPGTRLTVL.

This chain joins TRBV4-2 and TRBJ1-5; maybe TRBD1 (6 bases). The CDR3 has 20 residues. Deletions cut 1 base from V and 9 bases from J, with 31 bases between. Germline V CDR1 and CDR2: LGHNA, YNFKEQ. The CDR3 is CASSQVSSKRSGRGRRPQHF. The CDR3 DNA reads TGTGCCAGCAGCCAAGTAAGTAGTAAACGGAGTGGCAGGGGAAGGCGGCCCCAGCATTTT.

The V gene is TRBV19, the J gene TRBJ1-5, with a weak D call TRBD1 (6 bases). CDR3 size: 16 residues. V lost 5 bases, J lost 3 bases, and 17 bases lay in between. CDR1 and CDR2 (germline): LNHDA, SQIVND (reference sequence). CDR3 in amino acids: CASSAPTGYSNQPQHF. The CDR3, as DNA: TGTGCCAGTAGTGCACCGACAGGCTACTCCAATCAGCCCCAGCATTTT.

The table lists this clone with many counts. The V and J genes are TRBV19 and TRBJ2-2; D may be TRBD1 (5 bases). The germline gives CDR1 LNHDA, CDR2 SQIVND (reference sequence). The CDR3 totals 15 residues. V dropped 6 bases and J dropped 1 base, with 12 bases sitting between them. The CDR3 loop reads CASRTGAENTGELFF. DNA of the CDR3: TGTGCCAGTAGAACTGGGGCGGAGAACACCGGGGAGCTGTTTTTT.